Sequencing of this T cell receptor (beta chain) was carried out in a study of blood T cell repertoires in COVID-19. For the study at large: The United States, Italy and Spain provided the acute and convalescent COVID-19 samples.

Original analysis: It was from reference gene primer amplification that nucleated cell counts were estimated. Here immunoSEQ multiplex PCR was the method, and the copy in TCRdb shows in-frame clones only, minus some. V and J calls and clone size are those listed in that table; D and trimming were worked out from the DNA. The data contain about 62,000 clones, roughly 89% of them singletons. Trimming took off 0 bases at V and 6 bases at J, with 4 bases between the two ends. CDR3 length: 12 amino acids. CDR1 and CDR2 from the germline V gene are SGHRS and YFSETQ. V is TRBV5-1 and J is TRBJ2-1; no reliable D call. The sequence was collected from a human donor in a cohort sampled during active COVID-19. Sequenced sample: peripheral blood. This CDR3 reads CASSLVSNEQFF. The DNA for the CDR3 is TGCGCCAGCAGCTTGGTCTCCAATGAGCAGTTCTTC. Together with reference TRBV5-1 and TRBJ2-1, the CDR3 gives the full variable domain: KAGVTQTPRYLIKTRGQQVTLSCSPISGHRSVSWYQQTPGQGLQFLFEYFSETQRNKGNFPGRFSGRQFSNSRSEMNVSTLELGDSALYLCASSLVSNEQFFGPGTRLTVL.